The 15 T cell receptor beta chains below were found in one sample sequenced in a study of blood T cell repertoires in COVID-19. The data were produced by immunoSEQ multiplex PCR, yet TCRdb's version contains in-frame clones alone and is incomplete. This sample yields around 200,000 clones, of which 80% to 90% are seen a single time; around 3.8% belongs to the top ten. Input material: PBMCs or T cells enriched from blood (not recorded which). These receptors all come from a woman aged 40 to 50 with acute COVID-19.

This sequence joins TRBV7-9 and TRBJ2-5; 11 nucleotides agree with TRBD2. V shed 0 bases, J shed 3 bases, and the junction held 3 bases outside the gene matches. CDR3 length: 16 amino acids. The germline V gene has CDR1 SEHNR and CDR2 FQNEAQ (reference sequence). Here the CDR3 DNA reads TGTGCCAGCAGCTTAGCCCTGACTAGCGGGGAAGAGACCCAGTACTTC. Its protein is CASSLALTSGEETQYF.

The chain has TRBV7-9 and TRBJ2-7; D call uncertain. Germline assignment: CDR1 SEHNR and CDR2 FQNEAQ (reference sequence). V lost 5 bases and J 0 bases, leaving 11 bases between the germline ends. The CDR3 spans 14 residues. Here the CDR3 DNA reads TGTGCCAGCAGCACGGGTAGGAGCTCCTACGAGCAGTACTTC. Amino acid sequence: CASSTGRSSYEQYF.

The rearrangement joins TRBV2 to TRBJ2-1, with D unresolved. The V end was cut by 4 bases, the J end by 10 bases, with 14 bases between. Germline V gene data show CDR1 as SNHLY and CDR2 as FYNNEI. CDR3 size: 13 residues. This CDR3 is CASSVIGSREQFF. The CDR3 DNA reads TGTGCCAGCAGTGTAATTGGGTCGAGGGAGCAGTTCTTC.

The J gene is TRBJ2-3, the V gene TRBV7-2, with D unclear. CDR3 length: 13 amino acids. CDR1 and CDR2 (germline): SGHTA, FQGNSA. Trimming took off 4 bases at V and 5 bases at J, with 10 bases between the two ends. This chain's CDR3 is CASSSYGGDTQYF. The CDR3 DNA follows: TGTGCCAGCAGCTCCTATGGTGGAGATACGCAGTATTTT.

This sequence joins TRBV19 and TRBJ1-1; D is uncertain. The CDR3 is 13 amino acids. Germline-derived CDR1 and CDR2 are LNHDA and SQIVND (reference sequence). V was clipped by 3 bases and J by 3 bases, with 8 bases between them. The CDR3 coding sequence is TGTGCCAGTAGTATCAGGAGGGACACTGAAGCTTTCTTT. This sequence encodes CASSIRRDTEAFF. Full variable domain (rest looked up from reference TRBV19 and TRBJ1-1): DGGITQSPKYLFRKEGQNVTLSCEQNLNHDAMYWYRQDPGQGLRLIYYSQIVNDFQKGDIAEGYSVSREKKESFPLTVTSAQKNPTAFYLCASSIRRDTEAFFGQGTRLTVV.

This rearrangement joins TRBV10-2 to TRBJ1-1; 7 nucleotides match TRBD1. CDR1 WSHSY and CDR2 SAAADI come from the germline V gene. Trimming took 7 bases from V and 5 from J; bases not matched to a gene: 10. There are 14 residues in the CDR3. The chain's CDR3 is CASTQVGGGTEAFF. In DNA form, the CDR3 reads TGCGCCAGCACCCAGGTAGGGGGCGGAACTGAAGCTTTCTTT.

The J gene is TRBJ2-2, the V gene TRBV5-5; no clear D gene. V was clipped by 3 bases and J by 1 base, with 4 bases between them. The CDR3 spans 13 residues. From germline, CDR1 is SGHKS and CDR2 YYEKEE (reference sequence). The CDR3 here is CASSSRNTGELFF. The CDR3 DNA reads as TGTGCCAGCAGCTCCAGGAACACCGGGGAGCTGTTTTTT.

The gene calls are TRBV9 and TRBJ2-3; 8 bases fit TRBD2. The CDR3 sequence is 17 residues long. Germline V lookup: CDR1 SGDLS, CDR2 YYNGEE. J was trimmed by 0 bases and V by 7 bases; bases with no gene match: 13. CDR3 amino acids: CASEPGAGAVSTDTQYF. The CDR3 region has the DNA TGTGCCAGCGAACCAGGAGCGGGGGCAGTAAGCACAGATACGCAGTATTTT.

J is TRBJ2-7 and V is TRBV5-1; 8 nucleotides line up with TRBD1. Trimming at V came to 3 bases and at J to 0 bases, leaving 5 bases not matched to a gene. Germline V gives CDR1 SGHRS, CDR2 YFSETQ. The CDR3 covers 15 residues. CDR3 region: CASSSGQGDSYEQYF. The CDR3 nucleotides read TGCGCCAGCAGCTCCGGACAGGGAGACTCCTACGAGCAGTACTTC.

The gene calls are TRBV7-9 and TRBJ2-7; 10 bases map to TRBD1. Germline CDR1 SEHNR, CDR2 FQNEAQ (reference sequence). The trim removed 6 bases at V and 3 bases at J, leaving 8 bases unmatched. This CDR3 is 15 amino acids long. CDR3 protein: CASSRVGTGDYEQYF. The CDR3 DNA reads as TGTGCCAGCAGTCGGGTCGGGACAGGGGACTACGAGCAGTACTTC.

The V call is TRBV11-2, the J call TRBJ2-1, with 7 bases lining up with TRBD2. V lost 0 bases to trimming and J lost 0 bases; unmatched junction nucleotides: 5. The V gene's germline CDR1 is SGHAT and CDR2 FQNNGV. The CDR3 spans 17 residues. The CDR3 DNA follows: TGTGCCAGCAGCTTAGATCCTCGCGGGGGCTCCTACAATGAGCAGTTCTTC. This encodes CASSLDPRGGSYNEQFF.

The rearrangement links TRBV2 to TRBJ2-3; 8 bases align to TRBD2. CDR1 SNHLY and CDR2 FYNNEI come from the germline V gene. Trimming cost V 8 bases and J 3 bases; bases outside gene matches: 13. CDR3 size: 16 residues. The chain's CDR3 is CASWDGTGGPTDTQYF. As DNA, the CDR3 is TGTGCCAGCTGGGATGGTACGGGGGGGCCGACAGATACGCAGTATTTT.

This chain uses TRBV19 with TRBJ1-6; D ambiguous. The V gene's germline CDR1 is LNHDA and CDR2 SQIVND (reference sequence). The CDR3 sequence is 16 residues long. V lost 5 bases to trimming and J lost 15 bases, with 26 bases between them. The CDR3: CASSGRGNLRESLLHF. CDR3 bases: TGTGCCAGTAGTGGTCGAGGCAACCTCCGTGAGAGTCTCCTCCACTTT.

The chain joins TRBV5-5 to TRBJ1-1; 8 bases are a match to TRBD1. Germline assignment: CDR1 SGHKS and CDR2 YYEKEE (reference sequence). V lost 4 bases, J lost 1 base, and 6 bases stayed unmatched. The CDR3 is made up of 15 amino acids. The CDR3 nucleotides are TGTGCCAGCAGCGTGGCCGGGACAGGGAACACTGAAGCTTTCTTT. Translation: CASSVAGTGNTEAFF. The complete variable domain, with remaining parts taken from reference TRBV5-5 and TRBJ1-1, reads DAGVTQSPTHLIKTRGQQVTLRCSPISGHKSVSWYQQVLGQGPQFIFQYYEKEERGRGNFPDRFSARQFPNYSSELNVNALLLGDSALYLCASSVAGTGNTEAFFGQGTRLTVV.

The chain carries TRBV6-4 and TRBJ1-1, with 8 nucleotides matching TRBD1. Germline-derived CDR1 and CDR2 are MRHNA and SNTAGT. The CDR3 is made up of 15 amino acids. Trimming took 3 bases from V and 2 from J; bases not matched to a gene: 5. The CDR3, as DNA: TGTGCCAGCAGTGAAACCACAGGGGGAAACACTGAAGCTTTCTTT. This codes for CASSETTGGNTEAFF.